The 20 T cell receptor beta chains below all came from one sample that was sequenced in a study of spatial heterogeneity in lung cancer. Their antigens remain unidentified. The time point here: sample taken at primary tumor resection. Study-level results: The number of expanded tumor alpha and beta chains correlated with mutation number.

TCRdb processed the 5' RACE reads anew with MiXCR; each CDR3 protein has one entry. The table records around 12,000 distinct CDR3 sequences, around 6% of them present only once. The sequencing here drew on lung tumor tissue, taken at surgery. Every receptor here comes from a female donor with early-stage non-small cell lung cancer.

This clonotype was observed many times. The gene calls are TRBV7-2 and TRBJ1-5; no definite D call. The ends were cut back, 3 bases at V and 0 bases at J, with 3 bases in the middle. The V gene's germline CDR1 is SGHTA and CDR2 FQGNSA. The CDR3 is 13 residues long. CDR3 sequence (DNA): TGTGCCAGCAGCTTTGATAGCAATCAGCCCCAGCATTTT. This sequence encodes CASSFDSNQPQHF. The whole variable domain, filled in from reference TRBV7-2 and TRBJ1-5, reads GAGVSQSPSNKVTEKGKDVELRCDPISGHTALYWYRQSLGQGLEFLIYFQGNSAPDKSGLPSDRFSAERTGGSVSTLTIQRTQQEDSAVYLCASSFDSNQPQHFGDGTRLSIL.

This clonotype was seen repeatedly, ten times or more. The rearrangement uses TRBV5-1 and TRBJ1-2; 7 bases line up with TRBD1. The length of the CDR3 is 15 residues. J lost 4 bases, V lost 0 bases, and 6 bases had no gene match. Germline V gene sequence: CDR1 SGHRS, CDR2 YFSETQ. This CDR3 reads CASSLGTGSGYGYTF. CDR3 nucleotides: TGCGCCAGCAGCTTGGGGACAGGCAGCGGCTATGGCTACACCTTC.

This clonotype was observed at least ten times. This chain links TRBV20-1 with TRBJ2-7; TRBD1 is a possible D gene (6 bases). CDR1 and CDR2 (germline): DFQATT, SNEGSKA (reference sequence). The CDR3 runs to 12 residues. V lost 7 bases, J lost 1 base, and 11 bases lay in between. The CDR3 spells CSVDRLSYEQYF. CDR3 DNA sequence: TGCAGTGTCGACAGGTTATCCTACGAGCAGTACTTC.

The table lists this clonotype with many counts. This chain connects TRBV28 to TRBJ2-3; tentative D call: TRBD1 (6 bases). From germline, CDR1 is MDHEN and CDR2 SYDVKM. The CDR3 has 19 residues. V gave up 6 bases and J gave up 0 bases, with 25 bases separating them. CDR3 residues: CASSTTNPRQVTSTDTQYF. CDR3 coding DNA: TGTGCCAGCAGCACGACCAACCCCAGACAGGTTACTAGCACAGATACGCAGTATTTT.

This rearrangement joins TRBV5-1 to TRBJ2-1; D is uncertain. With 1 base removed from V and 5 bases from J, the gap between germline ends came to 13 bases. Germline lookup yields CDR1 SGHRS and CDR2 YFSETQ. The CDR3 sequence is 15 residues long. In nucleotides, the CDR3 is TGCGCCAGCAGCTTGCTGGGCGGATCAAACAATGAGCAGTTCTTC. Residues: CASSLLGGSNNEQFF. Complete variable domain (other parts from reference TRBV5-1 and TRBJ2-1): KAGVTQTPRYLIKTRGQQVTLSCSPISGHRSVSWYQQTPGQGLQFLFEYFSETQRNKGNFPGRFSGRQFSNSRSEMNVSTLELGDSALYLCASSLLGGSNNEQFFGPGTRLTVL.

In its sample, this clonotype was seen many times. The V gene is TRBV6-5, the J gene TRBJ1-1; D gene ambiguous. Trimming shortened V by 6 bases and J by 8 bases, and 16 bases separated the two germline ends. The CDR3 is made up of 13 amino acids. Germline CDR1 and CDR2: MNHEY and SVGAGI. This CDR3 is CASSPSAGLEAFF. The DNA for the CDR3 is TGTGCCAGCAGCCCATCCGCGGGGTTGGAAGCTTTCTTT.

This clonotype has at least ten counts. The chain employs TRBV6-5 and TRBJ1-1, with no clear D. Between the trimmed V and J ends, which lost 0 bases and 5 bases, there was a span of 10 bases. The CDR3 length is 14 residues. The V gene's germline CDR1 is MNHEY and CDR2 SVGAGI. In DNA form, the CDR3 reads TGTGCCAGCAGTTACTCCCCAGCGGGAACTGAAGCTTTCTTT. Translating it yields CASSYSPAGTEAFF.

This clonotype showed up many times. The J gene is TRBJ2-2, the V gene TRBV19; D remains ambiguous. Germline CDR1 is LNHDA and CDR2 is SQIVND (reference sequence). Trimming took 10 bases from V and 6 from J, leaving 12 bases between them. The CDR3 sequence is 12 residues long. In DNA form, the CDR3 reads TGTGCCACCTCGGACGACCCCGGGGAGCTGTTTTTT. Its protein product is CATSDDPGELFF.

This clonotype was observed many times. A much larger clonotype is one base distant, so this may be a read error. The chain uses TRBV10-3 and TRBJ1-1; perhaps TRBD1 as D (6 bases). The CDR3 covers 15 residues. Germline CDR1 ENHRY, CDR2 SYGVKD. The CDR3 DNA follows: TGTGTCATCAGTGAGCCCACGACAGGTAACACTGAAGCTTTCTTT. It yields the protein CVISEPTTGNTEAFF.

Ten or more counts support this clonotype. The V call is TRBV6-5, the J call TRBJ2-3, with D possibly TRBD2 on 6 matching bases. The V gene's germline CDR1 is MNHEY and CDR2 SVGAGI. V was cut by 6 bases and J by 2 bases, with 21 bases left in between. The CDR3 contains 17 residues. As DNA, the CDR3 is TGTGCCAGCAGAATCTCCGGGACTCGGAGCTTCACAGATACGCAGTATTTT. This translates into CASRISGTRSFTDTQYF.

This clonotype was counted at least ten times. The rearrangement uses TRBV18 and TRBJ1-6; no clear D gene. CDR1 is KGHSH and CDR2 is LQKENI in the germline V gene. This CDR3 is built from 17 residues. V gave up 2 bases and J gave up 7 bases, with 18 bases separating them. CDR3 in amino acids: CASSPIYRGDPNSPLHF. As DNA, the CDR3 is TGTGCCAGCTCACCAATCTATCGGGGTGATCCAAATTCACCCCTCCACTTT. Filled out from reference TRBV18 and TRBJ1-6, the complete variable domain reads NAGVMQNPRHLVRRRGQEARLRCSPMKGHSHVYWYRQLPEEGLKFMVYLQKENIIDESGMPKERFSAEFPKEGPSILRIQQVVRGDSAAYFCASSPIYRGDPNSPLHFGNGTRLTVT.

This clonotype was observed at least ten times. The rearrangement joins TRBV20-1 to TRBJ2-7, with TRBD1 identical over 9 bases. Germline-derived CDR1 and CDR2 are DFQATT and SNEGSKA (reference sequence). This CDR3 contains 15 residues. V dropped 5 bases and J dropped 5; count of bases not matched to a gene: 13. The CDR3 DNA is TGCAGTGCTTTAACGGGACAGGGTCGGAAGGACGAGCAGTACTTC. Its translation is CSALTGQGRKDEQYF.

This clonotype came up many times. The DNA of the CDR3 is TGTGCCAGCAGTCCACGACAGGGATGGTCTACTGAAGCTTTCTTT. Translating gives CASSPRQGWSTEAFF. The chain combines TRBV6-5 with TRBJ1-1; 7 nucleotides align to TRBD1. Losses at the gene ends were 5 bases for V and 5 bases for J; bases not matched to a gene: 11. The CDR3 contains 15 residues. CDR1 MNHEY and CDR2 SVGAGI come from the germline V gene.

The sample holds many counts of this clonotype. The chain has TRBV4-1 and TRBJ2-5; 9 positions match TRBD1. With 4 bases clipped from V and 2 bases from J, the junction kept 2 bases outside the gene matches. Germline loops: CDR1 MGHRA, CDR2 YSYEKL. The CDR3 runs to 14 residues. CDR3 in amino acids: CASSPGTGQETQYF. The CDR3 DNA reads TGCGCCAGCAGCCCTGGGACAGGGCAAGAGACCCAGTACTTC.

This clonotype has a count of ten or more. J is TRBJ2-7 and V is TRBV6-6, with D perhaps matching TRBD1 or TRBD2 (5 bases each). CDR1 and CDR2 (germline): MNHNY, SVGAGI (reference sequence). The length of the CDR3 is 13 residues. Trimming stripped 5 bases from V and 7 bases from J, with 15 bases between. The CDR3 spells CASSQGPGGEQYF. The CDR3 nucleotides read TGTGCCAGCAGTCAGGGACCTGGTGGGGAGCAGTACTTC.

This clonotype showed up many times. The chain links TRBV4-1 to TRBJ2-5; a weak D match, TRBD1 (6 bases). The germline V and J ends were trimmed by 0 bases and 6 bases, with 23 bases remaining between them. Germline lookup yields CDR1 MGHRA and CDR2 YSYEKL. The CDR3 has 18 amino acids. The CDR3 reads CASSQEALRVGAGKTQYF. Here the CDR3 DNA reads TGCGCCAGCAGCCAAGAGGCCTTAAGAGTGGGGGCCGGAAAGACCCAGTACTTC.

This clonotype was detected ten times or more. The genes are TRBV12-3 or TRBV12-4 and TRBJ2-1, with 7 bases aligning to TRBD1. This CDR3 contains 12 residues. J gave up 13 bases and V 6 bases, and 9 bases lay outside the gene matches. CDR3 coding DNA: TGTGCCAGCAGCCTCGTAGGGGGCTCTCAGTTCTTC. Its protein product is CASSLVGGSQFF.

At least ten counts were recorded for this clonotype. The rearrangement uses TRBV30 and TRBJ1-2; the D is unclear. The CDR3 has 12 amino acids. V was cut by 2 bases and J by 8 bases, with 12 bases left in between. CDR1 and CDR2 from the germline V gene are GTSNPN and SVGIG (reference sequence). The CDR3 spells CAWSWRVEGYTF. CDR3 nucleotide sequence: TGTGCCTGGAGTTGGAGGGTAGAGGGCTACACCTTC.

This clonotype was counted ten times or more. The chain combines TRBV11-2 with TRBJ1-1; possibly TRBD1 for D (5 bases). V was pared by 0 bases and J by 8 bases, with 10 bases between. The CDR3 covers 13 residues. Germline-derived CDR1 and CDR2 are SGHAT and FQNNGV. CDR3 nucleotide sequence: TGTGCCAGCAGCTTAGAGTGGGGCGGAGAAGCTTTCTTT. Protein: CASSLEWGGEAFF. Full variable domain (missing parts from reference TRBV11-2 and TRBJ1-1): EAGVAQSPRYKIIEKRQSVAFWCNPISGHATLYWYQQILGQGPKLLIQFQNNGVVDDSQLPKDRFSAERLKGVDSTLKIQPAKLEDSAVYLCASSLEWGGEAFFGQGTRLTVV.

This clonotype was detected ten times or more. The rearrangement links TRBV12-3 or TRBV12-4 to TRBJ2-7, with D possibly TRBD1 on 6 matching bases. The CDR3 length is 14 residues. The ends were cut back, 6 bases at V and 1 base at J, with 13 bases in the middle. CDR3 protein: CASSLGARSYEQYF. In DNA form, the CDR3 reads TGTGCCAGCAGCCTGGGGGCGCGGTCCTACGAGCAGTACTTC.